This T cell receptor beta chain was captured by sequencing in a study of cytotoxic CD8 clonotypes in ibrutinib-treated CLL (dated by TCRdb to the early 2020s). Turning to the overall study: The cohort had about a dozen relapsed/refractory and under 16 treatment-naive patients; 17 to 18 were IGHV unmutated. Response samples were obtained after a median of 12 months of treatment, with a range of about 6 to 36 months. Responses were partial in 24 patients and complete in 2; after median 68 months follow-up, about 15 stayed in remission and 12 progressed. Samples averaged approximately 260,000 productive templates and tens of thousands of productive rearrangements. All remission and progressive disease samples were collected while patients were still receiving ibrutinib. Longitudinal samples were available for 26 of the 86 trial participants. Cryopreserved peripheral blood mononuclear cells were collected before treatment, at response, and at either disease progression or sustained remission.

Each clonotype received, on average, about 10x coverage in deep resolution sequencing performed on a MiSeq, where the target depth lay between 1 in 1 million and 1 in 200,000 T cells. The immunoSEQ hsTCRB Kit was used to generate the TCR beta libraries. The study's processing was this. Data were analyzed with ImmunoSEQ Data Assistant and ImmunoSEQ Analyzer, with V, D and J genes assigned per IMGT definitions. Clonality was computed as one minus normalized Shannon entropy of productive rearrangement frequencies, ranging from 0 to 1. Only overrepresented clonotypes making up at least 0.05% of each patient's repertoire were included in the public clonotype analysis. About a dozen repertoires from age-matched healthy donors, obtained from immuneACCESS, served as clonality controls. TCRdb re-hosts the immuneACCESS table, in-frame sequences only. Its copies lack some clones; in the studies checked, an unresolved V gene accounts for under half of them, and the cause for the rest is not known. Clonal size and the V and J genes are those of that table, whereas D and trimming came from the DNA. The sample profile shows fewer than 400,000 clones; under 70% of them were found once. The leading ten clones occupy under 8% of the sample.

V and J are truncated by 4 bases and 2 bases respectively, leaving an intervening sequence of 5 bases. Per the germline V gene, MDHEN is the CDR1 and SYDVKM is the CDR2. The CDR3 holds 12 amino acids from the cysteine to the phenylalanine. CDR3 DNA is the only sequence kept; it has 36 bases, read in frame from the first base. As regards this clone: The antigen it binds to is not known. No much larger clone is present one base from it, and per-base qualities are unavailable.

The paper as a whole reports these results and caveats: Baseline clonality exceeded that of age-matched healthy donors and correlated strongly with circulating CD8+ T-cell counts. Lymph node repertoires were not examined, and the timing of sampling was not matched between patients in sustained remission and those whose disease progressed. At ibrutinib response clonality went up, during sustained remission it held steady, and at progression it dropped back toward baseline. Public clonotypes were found to be uncommon and were observed to contract or remain stable during treatment; the increase in clonality was shown to reflect expansion of private clonotypes at ibrutinib response.

Roughly 1.8 micrograms of genomic DNA were extracted from cryopreserved PBMCs for TCR beta library preparation. High-throughput TCR beta sequencing was performed on longitudinal blood samples from CLL patients receiving ibrutinib monotherapy. The patients took part in an open-label, single-center phase 2 trial of ibrutinib monotherapy. This clonotype was sampled from a human donor with chronic lymphocytic leukemia. The sample in question was PBMCs, obtained after 36 months of ibrutinib treatment. The chain is made from TRBV28 and TRBJ2-5; no D segment can be confidently identified. The CDR3 protein sequence reads: CASSYLQETQYF. The DNA sequence is TGTGCCAGCAGTTATTTACAAGAGACCCAGTACTTC.